One sample yielded the 32 T cell receptor beta chains listed below, sequenced in a study of T cells in Graves' hyperthyroidism and ophthalmopathy. The CDR3 regions of TCR beta were amplified from RNA transcripts. The HTBI primer set served for first-round RT-PCR of the TCR CDR3. TCRdb re-called the multiplex PCR reads through MiXCR, storing one row per CDR3 protein. The table has hundreds of thousands of distinct CDR3 sequences, approximately 19% seen once. Sequencing used blood. Receptors originate from a woman aged 18-29 years with Graves' hyperthyroidism.

This clonotype appeared many times. The chain carries TRBV12-3 or TRBV12-4 and TRBJ1-2; D call uncertain. Trimming stripped 3 bases from V and 2 bases from J, with 7 bases between. The CDR3 runs 13 residues. CDR3 loop: CASSLWQNYGYTF. In DNA, the CDR3 is TGTGCCAGCAGTTTGTGGCAGAACTATGGCTACACCTTC.

This clonotype was found many times. The chain recombines TRBV6-4 with TRBJ2-5; 10 nucleotides align to TRBD2. This CDR3 contains 15 residues. CDR1 and CDR2 from the germline V gene are MRHNA and SNTAGT. V lost 3 bases, J lost 1 base, and 2 bases stayed unmatched. CDR3 amino acids: CASSESGGAQETQYF. CDR3 nucleotides: TGTGCCAGCAGTGAAAGCGGGGGGGCCCAAGAGACCCAGTACTTC.

This clonotype was counted a few times. The rearrangement joins TRBV18 to TRBJ1-1; perhaps TRBD1 as D (6 bases). V lost 3 bases and J lost 0, with 11 bases in between. The CDR3 loop spans 15 amino acids. Germline values: CDR1 KGHSH, CDR2 LQKENI. The CDR3 loop is CASSPRGEMNTEAFF. The CDR3 DNA follows: TGTGCCAGCTCACCCAGGGGCGAAATGAACACTGAAGCTTTCTTT.

In this sample, this clonotype turned up many times. This chain links TRBV7-8 with TRBJ2-5, with TRBD2 matching 8 bases. Germline trimming cut 5 bases from V and 1 base from J; bases unmatched to any gene: 6. The CDR3 covers 15 residues. Germline V lookup: CDR1 SGHVS, CDR2 FQNEAQ. CDR3 nucleotides: TGTGCCAGCAGCCCCCTAGCGGGTACCCAAGAGACCCAGTACTTC. Encoded protein: CASSPLAGTQETQYF.

Comments on this clonotype: A much bigger clone sits one base away, suggesting this may be a read error. The rearrangement uses TRBV6-2 or TRBV6-3 and TRBJ2-7; 10 positions match TRBD1. The CDR3 is made up of 16 amino acids. Germline lookup yields CDR1 MNHEY and CDR2 SVGEGT. The CDR3 DNA is TGTGCCAGCAGCGACCCGCGGGACAGGGGAAATTACGAGCAGTGCTTC. This codes for CASSDPRDRGNYEQCF.

This clonotype showed up many times. The chain links TRBV27 to TRBJ1-2; D unresolved. Trimming cost V 5 bases and J 7 bases, with 14 bases left between them. CDR3 length equals 13 residues. Germline CDR1 is MNHEY and CDR2 is SMNVEV (reference sequence). CDR3 nucleotides: TGTGCCAGCAGTGTAGGTCAGTCCGGTGGCTACACCTTC. It yields the protein CASSVGQSGGYTF.

This clonotype was seen more than once but under ten times. The chain is built from TRBV20-1 and TRBJ2-4; D perhaps matches TRBD2 (5 bases). The CDR3 totals 14 residues. CDR1 is DFQATT and CDR2 is SNEGSKA in the germline V gene (reference sequence). V lost 4 bases and J lost 5, with 15 bases in between. CDR3 sequence (DNA): TGCAGTGCTACCCGGCCGGGATCTCAAAACATTCAGTACTTC. Encoded protein: CSATRPGSQNIQYF.

Many counts were recorded for this clonotype. The rearrangement joins TRBV6-5 to TRBJ1-1; TRBD1 is a possible D gene (5 bases). Germline V gene sequence: CDR1 MNHEY, CDR2 SVGAGI. The CDR3 runs 14 residues. Trimming left V 2 bases short and J 3 bases short, with 10 bases between. In DNA form, the CDR3 reads TGTGCCAGCAGTTACCTGGGGGGGGACACTGAAGCTTTCTTT. This encodes CASSYLGGDTEAFF.

This chain connects TRBV24-1 to TRBJ2-7; D is unclear. The CDR3 contains 13 residues. CDR1 and CDR2 from the germline V gene are KGHDR and SFDVKD. Deletions cut 4 bases from V and 2 bases from J, with 8 bases between. DNA of the CDR3: TGTGCCACCAGTGACAAGAGCCCCTACGAGCAGTACTTC. Translation: CATSDKSPYEQYF.

This clonotype was seen many times. CDR3 nucleotide sequence: TGTGCCGGAGGGGGGCAGGGAATTATTAGCAATCAGCCCCAGCATTTT. Translation gives CAGGGQGIISNQPQHF. V and J are TRBV6-5 and TRBJ1-5; the D gene is possibly TRBD1 (6 bases). The V and J ends lost 11 bases and 0 bases respectively, with 20 bases between them. Germline assignment: CDR1 MNHEY and CDR2 SVGAGI. The CDR3 totals 16 residues.

The CDR3 DNA is TGTGCCACTAAGCTTTTACAGGGGGACACTGAAGCTTTCTTT. This codes for CATKLLQGDTEAFF. This chain uses TRBV6-1 with TRBJ1-1, with 8 nucleotides matching TRBD1. V was pared by 10 bases and J by 3 bases, with 10 bases of the junction left unmatched. The CDR3 has 14 amino acids. CDR1 MNHNS and CDR2 SASEGT come from the germline V gene.

In this sample, this clonotype turned up many times. The rearrangement uses TRBV5-1 and TRBJ2-7; 8 positions match TRBD2. This CDR3 comprises 16 residues. Unmatched junction bases numbered 12, after V lost 4 bases and J lost 3 bases. Germline loops: CDR1 SGHRS, CDR2 YFSETQ. CDR3 sequence reads: CASSPVAGGGLYEQYF. CDR3 coding DNA: TGCGCCAGCAGCCCCGTCGCGGGGGGCGGACTCTACGAGCAGTACTTC. Variable domain in full (rest from reference TRBV5-1 and TRBJ2-7): KAGVTQTPRYLIKTRGQQVTLSCSPISGHRSVSWYQQTPGQGLQFLFEYFSETQRNKGNFPGRFSGRQFSNSRSEMNVSTLELGDSALYLCASSPVAGGGLYEQYFGPGTRLTVT.

This clonotype was observed at least ten times. The V and J genes are TRBV5-1 and TRBJ2-7, with 8 positions matching TRBD2. The CDR3 runs to 15 residues. The junction had 7 bases not matched to a gene; V was cut back by 4 bases and J by 1 base. Germline V gene lookup returns CDR1 SGHRS and CDR2 YFSETQ. CDR3 sequence reads: CASSPEPGGSYEQYF. In DNA, the CDR3 is TGCGCCAGCAGCCCCGAACCGGGAGGGTCCTACGAGCAGTACTTC.

The chain recombines TRBV3-1 with TRBJ1-1; 7 bases map to TRBD1. The CDR3 runs to 15 residues. Germline V CDR1 and CDR2: LGHDT, YNNKEL (reference sequence). Trimming at V came to 1 base and at J to 1 base, leaving 3 bases not matched to a gene. The CDR3 sequence is CASSQVQGGNTEAFF. In DNA, the CDR3 is TGTGCCAGCAGCCAAGTTCAGGGGGGGAACACTGAAGCTTTCTTT.

This clonotype was picked up a small number of times. J is TRBJ2-4 and V is TRBV4-1; the D gene could be TRBD1 or TRBD2 (6 bases each). V was shortened by 1 base and J by 0 bases, with 16 bases between the two germline ends. CDR3 length equals 18 residues. Germline V gives CDR1 MGHRA, CDR2 YSYEKL. The CDR3 bases are TGCGCCAGCAGCCAAGGGGGGGCACGGGGCGTAGCCAAAAACATTCAGTACTTC. It specifies CASSQGGARGVAKNIQYF.

The chain recombines TRBV3-1 with TRBJ2-2; no clear D. Germline assignment: CDR1 LGHDT and CDR2 YNNKEL (reference sequence). V was shortened by 5 bases and J by 8 bases, with 6 bases between the two germline ends. This CDR3 has 11 residues. The CDR3 nucleotides read TGTGCCAGCAGCTTCGTTGGGGAGCTGTTTTTT. Its protein is CASSFVGELFF.

This clonotype was observed at least ten times. The V gene is TRBV6-4, the J gene TRBJ2-6; 8 nucleotides match TRBD2. The CDR3 extends over 18 amino acids. After removal of 0 bases from V and 1 base from J, the junction contained 5 bases not matched to a gene. Germline CDR1 and CDR2: MRHNA and SNTAGT. CDR3 sequence reads: CASSDSSGGPSGANVLTF. Written as DNA, the CDR3 is TGTGCCAGCAGTGACTCCAGCGGGGGCCCGTCTGGGGCCAACGTCCTGACTTTC.

This clonotype was counted at least ten times. The chain has TRBV24-1 and TRBJ1-2, with 8 bases lining up with TRBD1. With 6 bases clipped from V and 7 bases from J, the junction kept 9 bases outside the gene matches. The germline gives CDR1 KGHDR, CDR2 SFDVKD. The CDR3 is made up of 14 amino acids. The CDR3 nucleotides are TGTGCCACCAGTCCGACAGGGGTTTTTCGTGGCTACACCTTC. Amino acid sequence: CATSPTGVFRGYTF.

This clonotype has at least ten counts. The rearrangement uses TRBV15 and TRBJ2-4, with a tentative D call TRBD2 (6 bases). Trimming cost V 4 bases and J 0 bases, with 10 bases left between them. CDR3 size: 15 residues. Germline assignment: CDR1 LNHNV and CDR2 YYDKDF (reference sequence). The DNA of the CDR3 is TGTGCCACCAGCAACGGGGGAATAGCCAAAAACATTCAGTACTTC. Translation gives CATSNGGIAKNIQYF.

This clonotype has a count of ten or more. The chain carries TRBV9 and TRBJ1-3; weak D call: TRBD1 (5 bases). The V gene lost 4 bases and the J gene lost 2 bases, with 10 bases spanning the gap. Germline V CDR1 and CDR2: SGDLS, YYNGEE. The CDR3 is 14 amino acids. The CDR3 here is CASSLDIPGNTIYF. CDR3 bases: TGTGCCAGCAGCTTGGACATTCCTGGAAACACCATATATTTT. Using reference TRBV9 and TRBJ1-3 for the parts outside the CDR3, the full variable domain is DSGVTQTPKHLITATGQRVTLRCSPRSGDLSVYWYQQSLDQGLQFLIQYYNGEERAKGNILERFSAQQFPDLHSELNLSSLELGDSALYFCASSLDIPGNTIYFGEGSWLTVV.

This clonotype was seen at least ten times. The V gene is TRBV12-3 or TRBV12-4, the J gene TRBJ2-2; the D gene is possibly TRBD1 (5 bases). The CDR3 spans 16 residues. The V gene lost 2 bases and the J gene lost 9 bases, with 19 bases spanning the gap. Here the CDR3 DNA reads TGTGCCAGCAGTTTAAAGGGGTACCCGTCCGGTTGGGAGCTGTTTTTT. It encodes CASSLKGYPSGWELFF.

The chain uses TRBV9 and TRBJ2-5, with TRBD1 identical over 8 bases. The ends lost 2 bases at V and 3 bases at J; junction bases unmatched: 6. Germline values: CDR1 SGDLS, CDR2 YYNGEE. There are 15 residues in the CDR3. The CDR3, as DNA: TGTGCCAGCAGCGTTACCGGGACAGGTAAAGAGACCCAGTACTTC. Amino acid sequence: CASSVTGTGKETQYF.

The chain carries TRBV5-1 and TRBJ2-7, with 13 bases fitting TRBD2. The CDR3 has 15 amino acids. J gave up 7 bases and V 4 bases, and 8 bases lay outside the gene matches. In germline, CDR1 is SGHRS, CDR2 YFSETQ. The CDR3 spells CASSKGLAGDLEQYF. For the CDR3, the DNA is TGCGCCAGCAGCAAAGGACTAGCGGGAGATTTGGAGCAGTACTTC.

This clonotype came up many times. V and J are TRBV7-9 and TRBJ1-1, with TRBD1 matching 8 bases. The CDR3 runs to 15 residues. J was trimmed by 5 bases and V by 5 bases; bases with no gene match: 10. Germline V gives CDR1 SEHNR, CDR2 FQNEAQ (reference sequence). Here the CDR3 reads CASSVWTGLWTEAFF. For the CDR3, the DNA is TGTGCCAGCAGCGTCTGGACAGGGTTATGGACTGAAGCTTTCTTT. The whole variable domain, remainder taken from reference TRBV7-9 and TRBJ1-1, is DTGVSQNPRHKITKRGQNVTFRCDPISEHNRLYWYRQTLGQGPEFLTYFQNEAQLEKSRLLSDRFSAERPKGSFSTLEIQRTEQGDSAMYLCASSVWTGLWTEAFFGQGTRLTVV.

This clonotype was detected ten times or more. The CDR3 DNA reads as TGTGCCAGCAGTGAAGTCCCCACAGGGGCCTTACAGCATTTT. It translates to CASSEVPTGALQHF. The rearrangement links TRBV6-1 to TRBJ1-5, with 7 bases lining up with TRBD1. The CDR3 length is 14 residues. CDR1 and CDR2 (germline): MNHNS, SASEGT. Trimming removed 1 base from V and 13 bases from J; junction bases left unmatched: 10.

Only one count was recorded for this clonotype. The junction departs from germline at one end; a sequencing error may be responsible. The chain recombines TRBV2 with TRBJ2-3; TRBD1 is a possible D gene (6 bases). The CDR3 contains 14 residues. CDR1 SNHLY and CDR2 FYNNEI come from the germline V gene. The CDR3 coding sequence is TGTGCCAGCAGGGCCCGGACAGTCCGAGATACGCATTATTTT. This translates into CASRARTVRDTHYF.

In this sample, this clonotype turned up many times. The J gene is TRBJ1-1, the V gene TRBV6-2 or TRBV6-3; possibly TRBD1 for D (5 bases). The CDR3 loop spans 16 amino acids. Germline loops: CDR1 MNHEY, CDR2 SVGEGT. Trimming took off 2 bases at V and 2 bases at J, with 15 bases between the two ends. This CDR3 reads CASSYRTSPGNTEAFF. The CDR3, as DNA: TGTGCCAGCAGTTACCGGACATCCCCGGGAAACACTGAAGCTTTCTTT.

V is TRBV12-3 or TRBV12-4 and J is TRBJ2-7; D unresolved. V lost 5 bases and J lost 9, with 17 bases in between. There are 13 residues in the CDR3. The CDR3 region is CASSLSAVRGQYF. For the CDR3, the DNA is TGTGCCAGCAGTCTCTCGGCAGTTCGAGGGCAGTACTTC.

This clonotype was seen ten or more times. The chain couples TRBV29-1 to TRBJ1-1; D may be TRBD1 (5 bases). The CDR3 totals 14 residues. Looked up from germline, CDR1 is SQVTM and CDR2 is ANQGSEA. V gave up 0 bases and J gave up 1 base, with 9 bases separating them. CDR3 residues: CSVEEEGRNTEAFF. In DNA form, the CDR3 reads TGCAGCGTTGAAGAGGAGGGGAGGAACACTGAAGCTTTCTTT. Drawing the rest from reference TRBV29-1 and TRBJ1-1, the complete variable domain is SAVISQKPSRDICQRGTSLTIQCQVDSQVTMMFWYRQQPGQSLTLIATANQGSEATYESGFVIDKFPISRPNLTFSTLTVSNMSPEDSSIYLCSVEEEGRNTEAFFGQGTRLTVV.

This clonotype was detected ten times or more. This chain connects TRBV4-1 to TRBJ2-5; weak D call: TRBD2 (5 bases). The CDR3 is made up of 16 amino acids. Germline loops: CDR1 MGHRA, CDR2 YSYEKL. Trimming took 4 bases from V and 5 from J, leaving 20 bases between them. This CDR3 reads CASSPRGAATRETQYF. CDR3 coding DNA: TGCGCCAGCAGCCCCCGGGGAGCGGCTACACGGGAGACCCAGTACTTC.

This clonotype was seen at least ten times. The chain links TRBV12-3 or TRBV12-4 to TRBJ1-3; 7 nucleotides match TRBD1. The CDR3 runs to 14 residues. The ends lost 4 bases at V and 4 bases at J; junction bases unmatched: 4. In DNA form, the CDR3 reads TGTGCCAGCAGTTCCAGGGGGATGGGAAACACCATATATTTT. This translates into CASSSRGMGNTIYF.

This clonotype was seen at least ten times. The chain couples TRBV10-3 to TRBJ2-3; possible D gene TRBD1, 5 bases. V shed 0 bases and J shed 6 bases, with 10 bases lying between them. From germline, CDR1 is ENHRY and CDR2 SYGVKD. The CDR3 extends over 14 amino acids. For the CDR3, the DNA is TGTGCCATCAGTGAGTCGATGAAGGGGGATACGCAGTATTTT. Its protein is CAISESMKGDTQYF.